The 5 T cell receptor beta chains reported below all come from one sample, sequenced in a study of Ad26.COV2.S vaccination and SARS-CoV-2 variants. Sequencing was performed with immunoSEQ multiplex PCR; in TCRdb, only in-frame clones are kept and a portion is missing. The sample has 350,000 to 450,000 clones; 80% to 90% are singletons. Documented treatment: roughly 20 received Ad26.COV2.S at low or high dose, single or two shots; a few received placebo; per-sample allocation not given. Repertoires come from day 63 after the first vaccine or placebo injection. The sequencing here drew on peripheral blood, taken in a trial of Ad26.COV2.S vaccine versus placebo. The receptors here all came from a person aged 18-65 years who received the Ad26.COV2.S COVID-19 vaccine or a placebo.

The V call is TRBV6-5, the J call TRBJ1-1; no definite D call. The germline V gene encodes CDR1 MNHEY and CDR2 SVGAGI. This CDR3 is built from 12 residues. V lost 8 bases and J 5 bases, leaving 12 bases between the germline ends. The CDR3 sequence: CASGPLWTEAFF. In DNA form, the CDR3 reads TGTGCCAGCGGGCCGCTGTGGACTGAAGCTTTCTTT.

This clone was seen a few times. The chain couples TRBV7-3 to TRBJ1-1, with D perhaps matching TRBD1 (6 bases). CDR3 length: 14 amino acids. Germline CDR1 SGHTA, CDR2 FQGTGA. Trimming shortened V by 6 bases and J by 3 bases, and 14 bases separated the two germline ends. CDR3 in DNA: TGTGCCAGCAGGTTACAGGGTACGGACACTGAAGCTTTCTTT. Amino acid sequence: CASRLQGTDTEAFF.

V and J are TRBV18 and TRBJ1-6; no clear D gene. Trimming pared 0 bases from V and 10 bases from J, leaving 7 bases between. Germline loops: CDR1 KGHSH, CDR2 LQKENI. This CDR3 region has 13 residues. In DNA form, the CDR3 reads TGTGCCAGCTCACCACCCAAGAGGTCACCCCTCCACTTT. Translation gives CASSPPKRSPLHF.

V is TRBV7-9 and J is TRBJ1-1, with 9 bases matching TRBD1. Germline V gene lookup returns CDR1 SEHNR and CDR2 FQNEAQ (reference sequence). This CDR3 spans 15 amino acids. V dropped 2 bases and J dropped 5; count of bases not matched to a gene: 6. The CDR3 sequence is CASSLSQGAQTEAFF. The CDR3 DNA follows: TGTGCCAGCAGCTTATCACAGGGGGCGCAAACTGAAGCTTTCTTT.

This clone occurred once. The V and J genes are TRBV5-8 and TRBJ2-7; TRBD2 might be the D (7 bases). CDR1 SGHTS and CDR2 YDEGEE come from the germline V gene. With 1 base removed from V and 4 bases from J, the gap between germline ends came to 15 bases. The CDR3 is 15 amino acids. CDR3 nucleotide sequence: TGTGCCAGCAGCTTGCGGGGGGCCGGTTCTTACGAGCAGTACTTC. Amino acids: CASSLRGAGSYEQYF.